The sequence of this TCR beta chain was determined in a study of shared clonotypes between healthy human individuals. Study-level information: Each donor's CD4 naive and CD4 memory cells filled three plates apiece, CD8 naive two, and CD8 memory one.

CDR3 length: 18 amino acids. V lost 0 bases to trimming and J lost 5 bases; unmatched junction nucleotides: 15. Germline loops: CDR1 LGHNA, CDR2 YSLEER. Sequenced by immunoSEQ multiplex PCR; TCRdb stores in-frame clones only, minus some. The sample includes 2 million to 2.5 million clones, approximately 96% of them seen just once. The donor population consisted of healthy HIV-negative adults with no recent acute infections or vaccinations. In the CD4+ fraction, cells were divided into CD45RA+ naive and CD45RA-negative memory subsets. This chain links TRBV4-3 with TRBJ2-5; 7 nucleotides match TRBD1. The receptor was isolated from a man between 18 and 29 years old in good health. The specimen was naive CD4+ T cells sorted from blood. Subset in this sample: CD45RA+ positively selected. The CDR3 reads CASSQDARTGGARETQYF. The CDR3 DNA reads TGCGCCAGCAGCCAAGATGCCCGGACAGGAGGAGCTAGGGAGACCCAGTACTTC.